This record covers a single TCR beta chain. Germline is not matched at one junction end, which may reflect a read error. TCRbeta libraries were built with three rounds of nested PCR, modified from ARM-PCR. TCRdb used MiXCR to reprocess the multiplex PCR reads, holding one entry per CDR3 protein. The table lists 100,000 or so distinct CDR3 sequences, approximately 60% of them singletons. This sample's RNA came from whole unsorted tissue. This non-tumor lung sample came from over 3 cm beyond the tumor edge. The data were obtained in a study of tumor and adjacent non-tumor tissue in lung cancer. This CDR3 contains 15 residues. Germline V gene lookup returns CDR1 SGHAT and CDR2 FQNNGV.

Input material: distant non-tumor lung tissue. The rearrangement links TRBV11-2 to TRBJ2-2; 8 nucleotides agree with TRBD2. This sequence originates from a man under 40 with non-small cell lung cancer. Here the CDR3 DNA reads TGTGCCAGCAGCTTAAAAGCGGGGGTAACCGGGGAGCTGGCTTTT. Translating gives CASSLKAGVTGELAF. Combining the CDR3 with reference TRBV11-2 and TRBJ2-2 gives the whole variable domain EAGVAQSPRYKIIEKRQSVAFWCNPISGHATLYWYQQILGQGPKLLIQFQNNGVVDDSQLPKDRFSAERLKGVDSTLKIQPAKLEDSAVYLCASSLKAGVTGELAFGEGSRLTVL.